The 23 T cell receptor beta chains in this list originate from one sample, sequenced in a study of response to subunit inactivated influenza vaccine. From the RT-PCR reads, TCRdb called clonotypes with MiXCR, one entry per CDR3 protein. The sample yields about 780,000 distinct CDR3 sequences, about 18% seen once. This sample comprised PBMCs from blood, obtained 5 days after vaccination. Source of these receptors: a man aged 45-65 years who received an inactivated influenza vaccine.

This rearrangement joins TRBV12-3 or TRBV12-4 to TRBJ1-2; TRBD1 might be the D (6 bases). Trimming cost V 7 bases and J 4 bases, with 13 bases left between them. This CDR3 has 13 residues. In DNA, the CDR3 is TGTGCCAGCACTCCGACAGGAGTCTATGGCTACACCTTC. Translating it yields CASTPTGVYGYTF.

V and J are TRBV5-1 and TRBJ2-3; no definite D call. CDR1 and CDR2 (germline): SGHRS, YFSETQ. V was cut by 1 base and J by 4 bases, with 19 bases left in between. The CDR3 sequence is 17 residues long. Here the CDR3 reads CASSLSPLGPQADTQYF. CDR3 in DNA: TGCGCCAGCAGCTTGTCCCCATTGGGCCCCCAGGCAGATACGCAGTATTTT.

This clonotype was seen once. The rearrangement joins TRBV2 to TRBJ2-3, with 7 bases lining up with TRBD2. CDR3 length equals 15 residues. CDR1 and CDR2 from the germline V gene are SNHLY and FYNNEI. The J segment lost 5 bases and the V segment lost 6 bases, leaving 11 bases of the junction unmatched. The CDR3 coding sequence is TGTGCCAGCAGCCACGGCCTAGCGGCCCAAGATACGCAGTATTTT. As protein: CASSHGLAAQDTQYF.

The chain joins TRBV3-1 to TRBJ1-1; a possible D gene is TRBD1 (6 bases). The CDR3 loop spans 20 amino acids. V was pared by 1 base and J by 5 bases, with 29 bases between. CDR1 is LGHDT, CDR2 YNNKEL, per germline (reference sequence). DNA for the CDR3: TGTGCCAGCAGCCAAGCATCCGTTTATCTGAACAGGGAACAGAGGACTGAAGCTTTCTTT. Protein sequence: CASSQASVYLNREQRTEAFF. The full variable domain, completed using reference TRBV3-1 and TRBJ1-1, is DTAVSQTPKYLVTQMGNDKSIKCEQNLGHDTMYWYKQDSKKFLKIMFSYNNKELIINETVPNRFSPKSPDKAHLNLHINSLELGDSAVYFCASSQASVYLNREQRTEAFFGQGTRLTVV.

The rearrangement links TRBV28 to TRBJ2-1; 7 positions agree with TRBD2. V shed 2 bases, J shed 8 bases, and the junction held 6 bases outside the gene matches. The CDR3 length is 14 residues. Per germline, CDR1 MDHEN and CDR2 SYDVKM. The CDR3 loop reads CASSLAGDNDEQFF. Written as DNA, the CDR3 is TGTGCCAGCAGTTTAGCGGGAGATAACGATGAGCAGTTCTTC.

The sample holds a few counts of this clonotype. The CDR3 is CSATRGFQGETQYF. CDR3 DNA sequence: TGCAGTGCTACACGGGGTTTCCAAGGAGAGACCCAGTACTTC. The chain combines TRBV20-1 with TRBJ2-5; possible D gene TRBD2, 5 bases. V lost 4 bases and J lost 4, with 16 bases in between. The germline CDR1 and CDR2 sequences are DFQATT and SNEGSKA (reference sequence). CDR3 length equals 14 residues.

This sequence joins TRBV29-1 and TRBJ2-5; the D gene is possibly TRBD1 (6 bases). CDR1 and CDR2 (germline): SQVTM, ANQGSEA. The CDR3 totals 14 residues. V was shortened by 6 bases and J by 2 bases, with 16 bases between the two germline ends. The CDR3 DNA follows: TGCAGCGTCGGACCCGGGACATATCAAGAGACCCAGTACTTC. Translation: CSVGPGTYQETQYF.

V gene TRBV29-1 combines with J gene TRBJ1-4, with a possible D match to TRBD1 (5 bases). With 6 bases removed from V and 2 bases from J, the gap between germline ends came to 16 bases. The CDR3 totals 15 residues. Germline values: CDR1 SQVTM, CDR2 ANQGSEA. This chain's CDR3 is CSVLGTRGTNEKLFF. The CDR3 DNA sequence: TGCAGCGTCCTCGGGACGAGAGGGACTAATGAAAAACTGTTTTTT.

This clonotype has a handful of counts. The chain combines TRBV6-1 with TRBJ1-4; a possible D gene is TRBD1 (5 bases). Germline V lookup: CDR1 MNHNS, CDR2 SASEGT. Trimming shortened V by 1 base and J by 8 bases, and 14 bases separated the two germline ends. The CDR3 has 15 amino acids. The chain's CDR3 is CASSEGGLSAEKLFF. CDR3 coding DNA: TGTGCCAGCAGTGAAGGGGGGTTAAGCGCCGAAAAACTGTTTTTT.

This clonotype was seen a few times. V and J are TRBV27 and TRBJ2-3, with TRBD2 matching over 9 bases. V shed 1 base and J 9 bases; nucleotides not matched to a gene: 17. The germline gives CDR1 MNHEY, CDR2 SMNVEV (reference sequence). The CDR3 is made up of 18 amino acids. CDR3 nucleotide sequence: TGTGCCAGCAGTTTATGGATGGCGGGAGGGCCCCCCTCATCGACGCAGTATTTT. This sequence encodes CASSLWMAGGPPSSTQYF.

A few counts support this clonotype. Here the CDR3 reads CASSGDRYNYGYTF. CDR3 DNA: TGTGCCAGCAGTGGGGACAGATATAACTATGGCTACACCTTC. This sequence joins TRBV12-3 or TRBV12-4 and TRBJ1-2; 7 nucleotides match TRBD1. J gave up 1 base and V 5 bases, and 4 bases lay outside the gene matches. The CDR3 consists of 14 residues.

This rearrangement joins TRBV12-3 or TRBV12-4 to TRBJ2-1; possibly TRBD1 or TRBD2 for D (6 bases each). The V end lost 11 bases, the J end lost 0 bases, and 17 bases lay between the germline ends. The CDR3 is made up of 15 amino acids. CDR3 in DNA: TGTGCCGTCATGAGGGGGGCTTTCTCCTACAATGAGCAGTTCTTC. Amino acid sequence: CAVMRGAFSYNEQFF.

The chain carries TRBV25-1 and TRBJ2-3; D call uncertain. CDR3 length equals 15 residues. V shed 5 bases and J shed 1 base, with 13 bases lying between them. Germline V gives CDR1 MGHDK, CDR2 SYGVNS. CDR3 residues: CASSTRRDGTDTQYF. In DNA form, the CDR3 reads TGTGCCAGCAGTACCAGACGAGATGGCACAGATACGCAGTATTTT.

The sample holds a few counts of this clonotype. The gene calls are TRBV3-1 and TRBJ2-7; tentative D call: TRBD2 (6 bases). Per germline, CDR1 LGHDT and CDR2 YNNKEL (reference sequence). The V end lost 2 bases, the J end lost 3 bases, and 20 bases lay between the germline ends. The CDR3 has 17 amino acids. The CDR3 sequence is CASSQYMTGTGVYEQYF. DNA of the CDR3: TGTGCCAGCAGCCAATACATGACCGGGACGGGGGTCTACGAGCAGTACTTC.

The chain carries TRBV4-3 and TRBJ1-1, with unresolved D. V gave up 0 bases and J gave up 9 bases, with 8 bases separating them. Germline V gene lookup returns CDR1 LGHNA and CDR2 YSLEER. The CDR3 has 12 residues. CDR3 sequence reads: CASSQDAEKAFF. Written as DNA, the CDR3 is TGCGCCAGCAGCCAAGACGCAGAGAAAGCTTTCTTT.

This clonotype was counted at least ten times. V gene TRBV27 combines with J gene TRBJ2-7; D might be TRBD2 (6 bases). CDR3 length equals 14 residues. Per the germline V gene, CDR1 is MNHEY and CDR2 is SMNVEV (reference sequence). The ends were cut back, 2 bases at V and 3 bases at J, with 11 bases in the middle. The CDR3 reads CASSLIGGNYEQYF. DNA of the CDR3: TGTGCCAGCAGTTTAATCGGCGGGAACTACGAGCAGTACTTC.

Remarks on this clonotype: It may be a read error: a sequence one base away is much more abundant. V and J are TRBV20-1 and TRBJ2-3, with D perhaps matching TRBD1 or TRBD2 (5 bases each). There are 11 residues in the CDR3. The germline V gene encodes CDR1 DFQATT and CDR2 SNEGSKA (reference sequence). CDR3 protein: CGARDVDTQYF. The CDR3 DNA follows: TGCGGTGCTAGGGACGTAGATACGCAGTATTTT.

The V gene is TRBV9, the J gene TRBJ2-3; 13 bases align to TRBD2. The CDR3 covers 16 residues. CDR1 and CDR2 (germline): SGDLS, YYNGEE. V gave up 3 bases and J gave up 7 bases; unmatched junction bases: 8. In nucleotides, the CDR3 is TGTGCCAGCAGCGGAAGGACTAGCGGGAGAATAAATACGCAGTATTTT. This sequence encodes CASSGRTSGRINTQYF.

The rearrangement links TRBV12-3 or TRBV12-4 to TRBJ2-5; D may be TRBD1 (5 bases). The CDR3 covers 15 residues. V shed 2 bases and J shed 4 bases, with 14 bases lying between them. CDR3 DNA: TGTGCCAGCAGTTTATCGGCAGGGCGAGGAGAGACCCAGTACTTC. This gives the protein CASSLSAGRGETQYF.

The chain uses TRBV3-1 and TRBJ1-5; TRBD1 aligns across 7 bases. CDR3 length: 14 residues. From germline, CDR1 is LGHDT and CDR2 YNNKEL (reference sequence). V lost 5 bases, J lost 7 bases, and 8 bases stayed unmatched. The CDR3 is CASSKGTGDQPQHF. For the CDR3, the DNA is TGTGCCAGCAGCAAAGGTACAGGGGACCAGCCCCAGCATTTT.

The genes are TRBV6-2 or TRBV6-3 and TRBJ2-7; D possibly corresponds to TRBD2 (5 bases). CDR1 and CDR2 from the germline V gene are MNHEY and SVGEGT. The CDR3 is 13 amino acids. V was shortened by 6 bases and J by 7 bases, with 16 bases between the two germline ends. The CDR3 here is CASRTGDLGEQYF. The CDR3 DNA reads TGTGCCAGCAGGACCGGGGATCTGGGGGAGCAGTACTTC.

The chain uses TRBV6-5 and TRBJ2-2; 7 bases line up with TRBD2. CDR1 is MNHEY, CDR2 SVGAGI, per germline. The CDR3 has 19 residues. Unmatched junction bases numbered 10, after V lost 0 bases and J lost 0 bases. The CDR3 spells CASSYSHLASGSNTGELFF. The CDR3 coding sequence is TGTGCCAGCAGTTACTCGCATCTGGCTAGCGGATCGAACACCGGGGAGCTGTTTTTT.

Remarks on this clonotype: The CDR3 end shows no conserved phenylalanine or tryptophan, and so a read error is likely. The CDR3 DNA reads TGTGCCAGCAGCTTTAGAACGGCGAATTCACCCCTCCACGTT. Amino acids: CASSFRTANSPLHV. The chain links TRBV7-2 to TRBJ1-6, with D unclear. The CDR3 covers 14 residues. V was clipped by 3 bases and J by 7 bases, with 10 bases between them. Germline loops: CDR1 SGHTA, CDR2 FQGNSA.